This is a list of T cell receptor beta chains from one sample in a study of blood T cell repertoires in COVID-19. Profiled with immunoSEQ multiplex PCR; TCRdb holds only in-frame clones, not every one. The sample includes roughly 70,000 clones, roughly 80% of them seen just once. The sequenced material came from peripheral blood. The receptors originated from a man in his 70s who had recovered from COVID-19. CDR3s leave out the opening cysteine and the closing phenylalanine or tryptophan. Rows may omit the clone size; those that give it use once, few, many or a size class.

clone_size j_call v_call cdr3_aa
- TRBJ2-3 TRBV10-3 AISPNRDRGSTDTQY
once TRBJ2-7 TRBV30 AWSGGLAYEQY
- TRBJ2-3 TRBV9 ASSQKGLAGVTDTQY
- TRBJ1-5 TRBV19 ASTPGQQNQPQH
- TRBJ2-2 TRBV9 ASSVGRANTGELF
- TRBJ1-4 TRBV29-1 SVGGTEKLF
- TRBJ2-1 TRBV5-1 ASSFRSLRTGTGGDNEQF
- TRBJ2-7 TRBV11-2 ASSRDRPNYEQY
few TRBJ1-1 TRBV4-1 ASSQDRGGDTEAF
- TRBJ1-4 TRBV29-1 SVEAGGATGGGEKLF
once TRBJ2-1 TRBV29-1 SVEESLYNEQF
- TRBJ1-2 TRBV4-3 ASSQDLQTYNYGYT
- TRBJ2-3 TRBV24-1 ATKERSTDTQY
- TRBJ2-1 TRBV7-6 ASSSQAGGSFNEQF
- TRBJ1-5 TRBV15 ATSSLQGRQPQH
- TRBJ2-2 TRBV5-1 ASSLAVSGSTGELF
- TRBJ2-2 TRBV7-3 ASSPRRTGTGELF
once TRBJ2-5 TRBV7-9 ASSNTGTGDGETQY
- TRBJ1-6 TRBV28 ASSLLQGGSLH
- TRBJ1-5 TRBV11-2 ASSPGTGNQPQH
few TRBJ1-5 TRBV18 ASSPGTGSNQPQH
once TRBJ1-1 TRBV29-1 SVEPRRGVTEAF
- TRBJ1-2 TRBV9 ASSPTPGGRNYGYT
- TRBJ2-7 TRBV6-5 ASSYLASGSYEQY
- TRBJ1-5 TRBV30 AWSARQASNQPQH
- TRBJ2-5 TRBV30 AWSLGVGETQY
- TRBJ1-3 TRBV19 ASSLTGGHGNTIY
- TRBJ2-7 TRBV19 ASSNRDRVPYEQY
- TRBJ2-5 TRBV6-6 ASSYDPRGYQETQY
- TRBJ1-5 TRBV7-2 ASSWPAGYGLSNQPQH
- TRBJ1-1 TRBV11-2 ASRRDRVWGMNTEAF
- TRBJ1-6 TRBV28 ASSLSSPRGNSPLH
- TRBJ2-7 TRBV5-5 ASSFGTSGEYEQY
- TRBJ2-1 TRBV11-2 ASSRGGGGWF
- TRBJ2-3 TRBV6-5 ASRPTANTDTQY
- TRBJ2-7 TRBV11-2 ASSLGAGGPLEQY
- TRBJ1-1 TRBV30 AWSVAGIEAF
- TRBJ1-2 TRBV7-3 ASGVGRGDGYT
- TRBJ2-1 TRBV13 ASSLSFTDSLNNEQF
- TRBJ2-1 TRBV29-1 SVESTASNEQF
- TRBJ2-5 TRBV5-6 ASSLAGGETQY
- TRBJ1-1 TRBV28 ASRLQGSSNTEAF
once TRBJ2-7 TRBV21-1 ASSKALRRGPVRYEQY
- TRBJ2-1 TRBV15 ATSRAGQGVYNEQF
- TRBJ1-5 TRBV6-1 ASSEYVTDRAQPQH
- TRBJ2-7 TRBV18 ASSPPGLNYEQY
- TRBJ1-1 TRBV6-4 ASSDQVNTEAF
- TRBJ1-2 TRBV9 ASSVAQPTGGYT
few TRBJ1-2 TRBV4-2 ASSQDGGVNYGYT
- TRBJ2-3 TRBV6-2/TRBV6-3 ASSGGETDTQY
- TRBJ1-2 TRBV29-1 SVEGSGYT
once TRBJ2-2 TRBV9 ASSLRSRNTGELF
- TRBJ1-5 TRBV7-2 ASSPGTGVKQPQH
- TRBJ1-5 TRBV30 AWSRRGRFPQYNQPQH
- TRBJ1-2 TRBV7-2 ASSSRGAHGYT
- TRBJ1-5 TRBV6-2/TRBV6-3 ASSSQDRGHQPQH
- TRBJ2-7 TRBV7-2 ASSLSSLGSSYEQY
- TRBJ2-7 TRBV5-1 ASGVAGSSYEQY